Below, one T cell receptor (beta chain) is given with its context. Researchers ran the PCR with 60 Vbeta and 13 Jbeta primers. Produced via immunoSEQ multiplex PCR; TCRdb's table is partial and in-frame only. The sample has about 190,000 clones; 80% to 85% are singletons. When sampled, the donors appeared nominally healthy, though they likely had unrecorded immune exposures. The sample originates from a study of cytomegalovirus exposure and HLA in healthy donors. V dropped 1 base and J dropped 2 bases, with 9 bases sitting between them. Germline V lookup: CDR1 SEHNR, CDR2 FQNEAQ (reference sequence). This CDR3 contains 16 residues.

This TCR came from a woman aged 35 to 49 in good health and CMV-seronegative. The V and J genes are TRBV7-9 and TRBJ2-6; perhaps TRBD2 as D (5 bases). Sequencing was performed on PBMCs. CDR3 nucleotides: TGTGCCAGCAGCTTAGGGCTCGGGGCTGGGGCCAACGTCCTGACTTTC. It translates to CASSLGLGAGANVLTF.